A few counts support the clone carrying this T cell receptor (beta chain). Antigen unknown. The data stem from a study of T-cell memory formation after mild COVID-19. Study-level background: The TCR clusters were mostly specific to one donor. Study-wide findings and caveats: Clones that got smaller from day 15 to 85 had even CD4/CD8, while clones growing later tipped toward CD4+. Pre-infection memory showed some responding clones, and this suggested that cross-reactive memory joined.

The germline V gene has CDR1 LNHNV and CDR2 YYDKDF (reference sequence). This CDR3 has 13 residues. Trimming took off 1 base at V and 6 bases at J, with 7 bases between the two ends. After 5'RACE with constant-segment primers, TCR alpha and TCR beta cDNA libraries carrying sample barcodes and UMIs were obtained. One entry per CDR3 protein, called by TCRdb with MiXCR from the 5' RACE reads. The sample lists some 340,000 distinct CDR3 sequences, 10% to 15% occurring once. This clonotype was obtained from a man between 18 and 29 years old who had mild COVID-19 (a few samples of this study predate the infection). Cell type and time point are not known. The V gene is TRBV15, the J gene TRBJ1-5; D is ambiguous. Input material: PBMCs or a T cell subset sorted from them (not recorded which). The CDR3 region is CATSRGVSQPQHF. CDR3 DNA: TGTGCCACCAGCAGAGGGGTGAGTCAGCCCCAGCATTTT.